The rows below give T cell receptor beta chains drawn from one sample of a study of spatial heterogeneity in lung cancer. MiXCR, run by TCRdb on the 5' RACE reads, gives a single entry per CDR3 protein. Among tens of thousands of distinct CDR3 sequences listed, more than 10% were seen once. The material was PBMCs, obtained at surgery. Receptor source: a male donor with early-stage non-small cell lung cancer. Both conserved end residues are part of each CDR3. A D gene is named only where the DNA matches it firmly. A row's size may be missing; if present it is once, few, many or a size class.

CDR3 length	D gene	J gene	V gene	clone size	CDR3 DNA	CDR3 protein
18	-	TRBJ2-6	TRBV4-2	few	TGTGCCAGCAGCCAAACACAGGAGGTTTTCTCTGGGGCCAACGTCCTGACTTTC	CASSQTQEVFSGANVLTF
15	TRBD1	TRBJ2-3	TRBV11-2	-	TGTGCCAGCAGCTTAGATCTTAGGGGGCAAGATACGCAGTATTTT	CASSLDLRGQDTQYF
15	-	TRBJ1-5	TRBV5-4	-	TGTGCCAGCAGCTTGGGGACGGGGTCCAGTCAGCCCCAGCATTTT	CASSLGTGSSQPQHF
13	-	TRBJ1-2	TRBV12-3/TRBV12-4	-	TGTGCCAGCAGTTCCACCGGACAGTATGGCTACACCTTC	CASSSTGQYGYTF
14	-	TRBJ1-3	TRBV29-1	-	TGCAGCGCCGGAACGGCAGACTCTGGAAACACCATATATTTT	CSAGTADSGNTIYF
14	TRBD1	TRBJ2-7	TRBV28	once	TGTGCCAGCAGATATACCGGGACAGTTTACGAGCAGTACTTC	CASRYTGTVYEQYF
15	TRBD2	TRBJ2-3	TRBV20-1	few	TGCAGTGCTAGTAGACTAGCGGGGTCGGGGGATACGCAGTATTTT	CSASRLAGSGDTQYF
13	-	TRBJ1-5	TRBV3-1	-	TGTGCCAGCAGCCGCCGGTCGGGACAGCCCCAGCATTTT	CASSRRSGQPQHF
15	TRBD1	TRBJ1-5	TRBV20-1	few	TGCAGTGCTACAGGGGGGGAATATGGCAATCAGCCCCAGCATTTT	CSATGGEYGNQPQHF
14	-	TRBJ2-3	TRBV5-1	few	TGCGCCAGCAGCTTTGGCGGGGGCACAGATACGCAGTATTTT	CASSFGGGTDTQYF
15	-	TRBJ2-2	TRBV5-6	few	TGTGCCAGCAGCTTAAATTTGGGGACCACCGGGGAGCTGTTTTTT	CASSLNLGTTGELFF
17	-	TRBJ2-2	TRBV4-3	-	TGCGCCAGCAGCCAAGAAAACAGGGCGGGAGATCCCGGGGAGCTGTTTTTT	CASSQENRAGDPGELFF
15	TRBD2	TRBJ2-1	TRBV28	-	TGTGCCAGCAGTCAGAGCGGGACTCGCTACAATGAGCAGTTCTTC	CASSQSGTRYNEQFF
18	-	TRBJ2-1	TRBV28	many	TGTGCCAGCAGTTTCTCCTCAACTCTGTGGGACCGGTGGAATGAGCAGTTCTTC	CASSFSSTLWDRWNEQFF
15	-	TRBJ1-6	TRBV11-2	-	TGTGCCAGCAGCTTAGCGGGGTCCTATAATTCATCCCTCCACTTT	CASSLAGSYNSSLHF
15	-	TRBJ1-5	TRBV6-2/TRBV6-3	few	TGTGCCAGCAGAAACCTAAAGGGAAGCAATCAGCCCCAGCATTTT	CASRNLKGSNQPQHF
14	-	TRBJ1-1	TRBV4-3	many	TGCGCCAGCAGCCAAGCCAGCTGGGGCACTGAAGCTTTCTTT	CASSQASWGTEAFF
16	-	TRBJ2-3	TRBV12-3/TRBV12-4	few	TGTGCCAGCAGTTTAGCAAGGGGACTCGGGGCAGATACGCAGTATTTT	CASSLARGLGADTQYF
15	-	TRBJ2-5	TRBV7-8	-	TGTGCCAGCAGCCCGGACGGGACCAACCAAGAGACCCAGTACTTC	CASSPDGTNQETQYF
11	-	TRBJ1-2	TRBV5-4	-	TGTGCCAGTGGAGGAAGGGATGGCTACACCTTC	CASGGRDGYTF
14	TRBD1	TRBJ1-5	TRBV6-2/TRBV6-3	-	TGTGCCAGCAGCCTGGACAGGGACTATCAGCCCCAGCATTTT	CASSLDRDYQPQHF
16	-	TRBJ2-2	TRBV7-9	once	TGTGCCAGCACCGAGGGGGGCGCCCTGGGCACCGGGGAGCTGTTTTTT	CASTEGGALGTGELFF
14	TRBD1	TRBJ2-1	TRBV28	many	TGTGCCAGCAGTTCTGGACAGGGGGCTAGGGAGCAGTTCTTC	CASSSGQGAREQFF
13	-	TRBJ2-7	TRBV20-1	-	TGCAGTGCACAAAACATGTTAAGCTACGAGCAGTACTTC	CSAQNMLSYEQYF